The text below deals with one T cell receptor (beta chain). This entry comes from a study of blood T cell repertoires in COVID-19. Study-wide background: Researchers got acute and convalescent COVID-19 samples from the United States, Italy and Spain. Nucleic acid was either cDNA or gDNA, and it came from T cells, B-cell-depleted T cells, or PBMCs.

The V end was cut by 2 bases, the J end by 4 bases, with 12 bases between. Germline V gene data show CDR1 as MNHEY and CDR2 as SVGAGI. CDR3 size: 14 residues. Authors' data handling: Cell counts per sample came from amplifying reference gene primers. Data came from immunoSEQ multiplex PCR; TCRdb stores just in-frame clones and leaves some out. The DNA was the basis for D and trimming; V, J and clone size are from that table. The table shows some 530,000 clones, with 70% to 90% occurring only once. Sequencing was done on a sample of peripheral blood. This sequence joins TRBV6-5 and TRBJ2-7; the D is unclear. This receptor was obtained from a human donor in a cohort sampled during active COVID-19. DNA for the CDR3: TGTGCCAGCAGTTACCGTTTCCCGCGGTACGAGCAGTACTTC. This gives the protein CASSYRFPRYEQYF.